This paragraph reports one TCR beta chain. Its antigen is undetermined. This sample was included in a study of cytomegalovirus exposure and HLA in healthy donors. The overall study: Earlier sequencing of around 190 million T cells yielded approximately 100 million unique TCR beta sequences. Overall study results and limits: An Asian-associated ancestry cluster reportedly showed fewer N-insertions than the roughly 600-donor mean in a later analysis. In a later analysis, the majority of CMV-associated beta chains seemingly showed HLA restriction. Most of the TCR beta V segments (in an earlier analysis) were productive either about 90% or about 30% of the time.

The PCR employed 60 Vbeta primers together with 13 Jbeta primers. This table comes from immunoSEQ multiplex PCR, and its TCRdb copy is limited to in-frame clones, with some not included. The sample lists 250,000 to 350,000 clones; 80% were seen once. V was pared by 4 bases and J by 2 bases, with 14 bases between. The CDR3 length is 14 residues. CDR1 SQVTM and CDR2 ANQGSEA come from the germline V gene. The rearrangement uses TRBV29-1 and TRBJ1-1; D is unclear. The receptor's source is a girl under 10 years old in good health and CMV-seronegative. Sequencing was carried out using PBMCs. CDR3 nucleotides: TGCAGCGTTGTTCTATTCAGGATAAACACTGAAGCTTTCTTT. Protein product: CSVVLFRINTEAFF.